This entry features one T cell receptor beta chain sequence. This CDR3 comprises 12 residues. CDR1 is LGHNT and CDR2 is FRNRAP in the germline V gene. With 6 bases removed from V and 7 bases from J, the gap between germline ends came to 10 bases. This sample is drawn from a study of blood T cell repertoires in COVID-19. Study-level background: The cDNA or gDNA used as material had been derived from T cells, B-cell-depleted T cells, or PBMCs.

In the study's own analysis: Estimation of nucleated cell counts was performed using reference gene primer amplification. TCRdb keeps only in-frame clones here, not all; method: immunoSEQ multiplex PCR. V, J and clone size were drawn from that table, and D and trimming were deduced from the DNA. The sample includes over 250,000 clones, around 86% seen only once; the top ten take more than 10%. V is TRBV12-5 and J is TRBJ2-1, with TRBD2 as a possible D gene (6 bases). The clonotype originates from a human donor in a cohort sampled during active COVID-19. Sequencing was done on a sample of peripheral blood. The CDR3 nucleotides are TGTGCTAGTGGGCGACTAGGGAATGAGCAGTTCTTC. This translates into CASGRLGNEQFF.